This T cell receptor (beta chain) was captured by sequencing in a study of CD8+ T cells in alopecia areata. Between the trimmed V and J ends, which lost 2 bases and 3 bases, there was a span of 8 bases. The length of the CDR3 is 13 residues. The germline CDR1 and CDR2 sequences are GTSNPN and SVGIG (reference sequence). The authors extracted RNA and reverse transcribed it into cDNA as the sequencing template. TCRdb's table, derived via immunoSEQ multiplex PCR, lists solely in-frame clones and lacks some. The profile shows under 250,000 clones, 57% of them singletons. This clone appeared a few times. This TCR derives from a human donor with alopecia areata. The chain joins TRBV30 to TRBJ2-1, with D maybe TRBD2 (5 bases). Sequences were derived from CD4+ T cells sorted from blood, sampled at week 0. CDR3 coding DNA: TGTGCCTGGAGTTCCGACTACTACAATGAGCAGTTCTTC. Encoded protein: CAWSSDYYNEQFF.